The 3 T cell receptor beta chains presented below share a single source sample, sequenced in a study of blood T cell repertoires in COVID-19. Here immunoSEQ multiplex PCR was the method, and the copy in TCRdb shows in-frame clones only, minus some. The data show about 190,000 clones, roughly 80% seen once. Sequencing input: peripheral blood. Receptors were obtained from a woman aged 45-65 years with acute or convalescent COVID-19.

The CDR3 is CASSLGLAGIEEQYF. CDR3 nucleotide sequence: TGTGCCAGCAGCTTGGGGCTAGCGGGAATCGAGGAGCAGTACTTC. The rearrangement joins TRBV7-9 to TRBJ2-7; 9 bases match TRBD2. Germline values: CDR1 SEHNR, CDR2 FQNEAQ (reference sequence). With V trimmed by 3 bases and J by 7 bases, 10 bases remained unmatched. This CDR3 comprises 15 residues. The full variable domain, completed using reference TRBV7-9 and TRBJ2-7, is DTGVSQNPRHKITKRGQNVTFRCDPISEHNRLYWYRQTLGQGPEFLTYFQNEAQLEKSRLLSDRFSAERPKGSFSTLEIQRTEQGDSAMYLCASSLGLAGIEEQYFGPGTRLTVT.

The chain carries TRBV18 and TRBJ1-2, with TRBD1 identical over 8 bases. CDR1 is KGHSH and CDR2 is LQKENI in the germline V gene. This CDR3 is 16 amino acids long. V lost 0 bases and J lost 4; bases outside the gene matches: 7. The CDR3 protein is CASSPPTDRGIYGYTF. The CDR3 DNA is TGTGCCAGCTCACCACCGACAGACAGGGGTATCTATGGCTACACCTTC. Together with reference TRBV18 and TRBJ1-2, the CDR3 gives the full variable domain: NAGVMQNPRHLVRRRGQEARLRCSPMKGHSHVYWYRQLPEEGLKFMVYLQKENIIDESGMPKERFSAEFPKEGPSILRIQQVVRGDSAAYFCASSPPTDRGIYGYTFGSGTRLTVV.

V gene TRBV10-1 combines with J gene TRBJ2-1, with 7 positions matching TRBD2. The CDR3 is made up of 13 amino acids. Germline lookup yields CDR1 WNHNN and CDR2 SYGVQD (reference sequence). Trimming took 2 bases from V and 9 from J; bases not matched to a gene: 4. CDR3 residues: CASSERREGEQFF. The CDR3 DNA reads TGCGCCAGCAGTGAGCGGAGGGAGGGTGAGCAGTTCTTC.